This TCR beta chain was profiled in a study of T-cell memory formation after mild COVID-19. TCRdb re-analysed the 5' RACE reads in MiXCR, keeping a single row per CDR3 protein. The profile shows 150,000 to 200,000 distinct CDR3 sequences, approximately 16% of them singletons. Germline-derived CDR1 and CDR2 are SNHLY and FYNNEI. CDR3 length: 14 residues. V shed 8 bases and J 8 bases; nucleotides not matched to a gene: 7. The sequenced sample consisted of PBMCs or a T cell subset sorted from them (not recorded which). This TCR was sampled from an adult woman who had mild COVID-19 (a few samples of this study predate the infection). Cell type and time point are not known. The gene calls are TRBV2 and TRBJ2-1; 12 nucleotides match TRBD2. DNA for the CDR3: TGTGCCAGCGGACTAGCGGGATTTGTCCATGAGCAGTTCTTC. As protein: CASGLAGFVHEQFF.